The rows below give T cell receptor beta chains drawn from one sample of a study of CD8 T cells in ankylosing spondylitis. Each CDR3 protein is one row after TCRdb ran MiXCR on the 5' RACE reads. Of around 300,000 distinct CDR3 sequences in the sample, roughly 20% were seen once. The material sequenced was blood, either unsorted or a sorted T cell fraction (not recorded which). These receptors were taken from a female donor with ankylosing spondylitis or in good health (not recorded which). Each CDR3 is given with its conserved first and last residue. The D gene is left open where the match is weak. Some rows have no size entry. The others give once, few or many, or a class for an expanded clone.

v_gene	abundance	d_gene	j_gene	CDR3nt	CDR3aa
TRBV12-3/TRBV12-4	few	TRBD2	TRBJ2-2	TGTGCCAGCAGTTTAAACGGGAGGGCCAACACCGGGGAGCTGTTTTTT	CASSLNGRANTGELFF
TRBV20-1	few	NA	TRBJ2-1	TGCAGTGCTAGAGATATTGGCGGGTCTACCTCCTACAATGAGCAGTTCTTC	CSARDIGGSTSYNEQFF
TRBV12-3/TRBV12-4	many	TRBD2	TRBJ2-5	TGTGCCAGCAGTCCGGGACTAAAAGAGACCCAGTACTTC	CASSPGLKETQYF
TRBV20-1	few	TRBD2	TRBJ2-1	TGCAGTGCCACGGGCAGGGAGGGTTACAATGAGCAGTTCTTC	CSATGREGYNEQFF
TRBV10-3	many	NA	TRBJ1-1	TGTGCCATCAGTGAGTTCGGGAGGACTGAAGCTTTCTTT	CAISEFGRTEAFF
TRBV6-2/TRBV6-3	few	NA	TRBJ2-7	TGTGCCAGCAGCCCCCGAGGCCCCATCGAGCAGTACTTC	CASSPRGPIEQYF
TRBV7-2	few	NA	TRBJ2-5	TGTGCCAGCAGCTTAGCCTCCGGACAGAGAGAGACCCAGTACTTC	CASSLASGQRETQYF
TRBV5-1	many	NA	TRBJ2-7	TGCGCCAGCAGCTTGGGGACAGTAGCCAACGAGCAGTACTTC	CASSLGTVANEQYF
TRBV9	NA	TRBD2	TRBJ2-1	TGTGCCAGCAGCGTAACGGGAGGGAATGAGCAGTTCTTC	CASSVTGGNEQFF
TRBV7-2	NA	TRBD2	TRBJ2-3	TGTGCCAGCAGCCCCGGACTAGCGGTCAGCACAGATACGCAGTATTTT	CASSPGLAVSTDTQYF
TRBV7-3	NA	TRBD2	TRBJ2-3	TGTGCCAGCAGCGTCACTAGCGGGAGCACAGATACGCAGTATTTT	CASSVTSGSTDTQYF
TRBV5-1	few	NA	TRBJ1-4	TGCGCCAGCAGCTTAGGGCCCCCTGGACAGATAACAGTTGAAAAACTGTTTTTT	CASSLGPPGQITVEKLFF
TRBV3-1	medium-sized	NA	TRBJ2-1	TGTGCCAGCAGCCCGGGGGGCACGGACAATGAGCAGTTCTTC	CASSPGGTDNEQFF
TRBV12-1	NA	NA	TRBJ2-7	TGTGCCAGCAGCCCCCGGGACAGGCCGTTATACGAGCAGTACTTC	CASSPRDRPLYEQYF
TRBV25-1	NA	NA	TRBJ2-7	TGTGCCAGCAGTGGCGGGACATGGGATTTGCAGTACTTC	CASSGGTWDLQYF
TRBV6-4	few	TRBD1	TRBJ2-5	TGTGCCAGCCCCCGGACAGGGACGTACCAAGAGACCCAGTACTTC	CASPRTGTYQETQYF
TRBV12-3/TRBV12-4	few	NA	TRBJ2-4	TGTGCCAGCACCGGGCGACGGGACAAAAACATTCAGTACTTC	CASTGRRDKNIQYF
TRBV6-1	NA	NA	TRBJ2-1	TGTGCCAGCAGGATAGCGGTGAGCTCCTACAATGAGCAGTTCTTC	CASRIAVSSYNEQFF
TRBV24-1	NA	NA	TRBJ2-3	TGTGCCACCAGTGATGCGTCAGCGGCTAGCACAGATACGCAGTATTTT	CATSDASAASTDTQYF
TRBV3-1	NA	TRBD2	TRBJ2-1	TGTGCCAGCAGCCAATCTCTAGCGGGAGGGGACAATGAGCAGTTCTTC	CASSQSLAGGDNEQFF
TRBV3-1	NA	NA	TRBJ2-6	TGTGCCAGCAGCCATTTATCGAGGGGTCGGCTGCGGGGTTCAGTGGCCAACGTCCTGACTTTC	CASSHLSRGRLRGSVANVLTF
TRBV29-1	many	NA	TRBJ1-2	TGCAGCGTTGAAAACCGGGACCGCTACTCCTATGGCTACACCTTC	CSVENRDRYSYGYTF
TRBV7-6	NA	NA	TRBJ2-7	TGTGCCAGCAGCTTATCGGGTCGAGGCGAGCAGTACTTC	CASSLSGRGEQYF
TRBV29-1	few	TRBD1	TRBJ1-2	TGCAGCGTTGAGGTGGACAGGATCTATGGCTACACCTTC	CSVEVDRIYGYTF
TRBV5-5	few	TRBD2	TRBJ2-1	TGTGCCAGCAGCCAGCCTCTTAGCGGGAGTAGTAGGCATGAGCAGTTCTTC	CASSQPLSGSSRHEQFF
TRBV29-1	few	TRBD2	TRBJ2-3	TGCAGCGTTTCTAGCGGGAGGGCCCTCCCAGATACGCAGTATTTT	CSVSSGRALPDTQYF
TRBV7-2	NA	TRBD2	TRBJ2-1	TGTGCCAGCAGCTCCTCGGGACTAGCGGTGTTCAATGAGCAGTTCTTC	CASSSSGLAVFNEQFF
TRBV12-5	NA	TRBD2	TRBJ2-1	TGTGCTAGTGGTGGACTAGCGTGGGGTGAGCAGTTCTTC	CASGGLAWGEQFF
TRBV5-1	few	NA	TRBJ2-3	TGCGCCAGCAGCTTGGCGGGGCCCGGGGGTTCCCAGCATACGCAGTATTTT	CASSLAGPGGSQHTQYF
TRBV4-3	NA	NA	TRBJ2-4	TGCGCCAGCAGCCAAGACCGGGCCAAAAACATTCAGTACTTC	CASSQDRAKNIQYF
TRBV7-6	NA	NA	TRBJ1-2	TGTGCCAGCTATACGGACAGCGGGAATCTGAGTCTTGGCTACACCTTC	CASYTDSGNLSLGYTF
TRBV20-1	few	TRBD2	TRBJ2-1	TGCAGTGCTAGAATTGCATCGGAGACTAGCGGCTTTTACAATGAGCAGTTCTTC	CSARIASETSGFYNEQFF
TRBV18	many	NA	TRBJ1-6	TGTGCCAGCTACGGTTCGGGAAATTCACCCCTCCACTTT	CASYGSGNSPLHF
TRBV29-1	few	NA	TRBJ2-1	TGCAGCGTAGAACCTACAGGGTGGGATGAGCAGTTCTTC	CSVEPTGWDEQFF
TRBV7-3	few	TRBD2	TRBJ2-6	TGTGCCAGCAGCTTACCTAGCGGGAGAAGGGCCTCTGGGGCCAACGTCCTGACTTTC	CASSLPSGRRASGANVLTF
TRBV29-1	many	TRBD1	TRBJ2-1	TGCAGCGTTGGCATCCGGGACAGGGTCTACAATGAGCAGTTCTTC	CSVGIRDRVYNEQFF
TRBV5-5	few	TRBD2	TRBJ2-7	TGTGCCAGCAGCTTGGCGGGGACTATCTCCTACGAGCAGTACTTC	CASSLAGTISYEQYF
TRBV12-3/TRBV12-4	many	NA	TRBJ2-2	TGTGCCAGCAGCTTAGGAGGCACCGGGGAGCTGTTTTTT	CASSLGGTGELFF
TRBV6-1	few	NA	TRBJ1-1	TGTGCCAGCACCCCCCGAGGGTGGGACACTGAAGCTTTCTTT	CASTPRGWDTEAFF
TRBV3-1	few	NA	TRBJ2-3	TGTGCCAGCAGCCGCGCGGTCCCCGGCACAGATACGCAGTATTTT	CASSRAVPGTDTQYF
TRBV6-6	few	NA	TRBJ1-1	TGTGCCAGCAAAAGGAGGGATTTGAACACTGAAGCTTTCTTT	CASKRRDLNTEAFF
TRBV15	few	NA	TRBJ2-6	TGTGCCACCAGCAGAGAAAAGGTTGCTGGGGCCAACGTCCTGACTTTC	CATSREKVAGANVLTF
TRBV20-1	few	TRBD2	TRBJ2-1	TGCAGTGCCACCTACGGACTAGCGGAGGGGTATGAGCAGTTCTTC	CSATYGLAEGYEQFF
TRBV13	NA	TRBD1	TRBJ2-5	TGTGCCAGCAGCTTAGCTGGACAGGGGGGGAAGACCCAGTACTTC	CASSLAGQGGKTQYF
TRBV4-2	NA	NA	TRBJ2-2	TGTGCCAGCAGCCAAGGTCCTTTAACCGGGGAGCTGTTTTTT	CASSQGPLTGELFF
TRBV6-1	NA	NA	TRBJ1-1	TGTGCCAGCAGCCCTACGTGGAGAAGCACTGAAGCTTTCTTT	CASSPTWRSTEAFF
TRBV27	NA	NA	TRBJ2-5	TGTGCCAGCAGTTTATTAGGTGGCGGAACCCAAGAGACCCAGTACTTC	CASSLLGGGTQETQYF
TRBV12-3/TRBV12-4	NA	NA	TRBJ2-1	TGTGCCAGCGGGGGAGGCGATGAGCAGTTCTTC	CASGGGDEQFF
TRBV7-2	NA	NA	TRBJ2-1	TGTGCCAGCAGCTTGATGGCGGCCTACAATGAGCAGTTCTTC	CASSLMAAYNEQFF
TRBV6-5	few	NA	TRBJ2-7	TGTGCCAGCAGTTACTCGGTCCCGGGCGTTGGCTACGAGCAGTACTTC	CASSYSVPGVGYEQYF
TRBV12-3/TRBV12-4	few	NA	TRBJ2-2	TGTGCCAGCAGTTTAGGCCCGAGATTGAACACCGGGGAGCTGTTTTTT	CASSLGPRLNTGELFF